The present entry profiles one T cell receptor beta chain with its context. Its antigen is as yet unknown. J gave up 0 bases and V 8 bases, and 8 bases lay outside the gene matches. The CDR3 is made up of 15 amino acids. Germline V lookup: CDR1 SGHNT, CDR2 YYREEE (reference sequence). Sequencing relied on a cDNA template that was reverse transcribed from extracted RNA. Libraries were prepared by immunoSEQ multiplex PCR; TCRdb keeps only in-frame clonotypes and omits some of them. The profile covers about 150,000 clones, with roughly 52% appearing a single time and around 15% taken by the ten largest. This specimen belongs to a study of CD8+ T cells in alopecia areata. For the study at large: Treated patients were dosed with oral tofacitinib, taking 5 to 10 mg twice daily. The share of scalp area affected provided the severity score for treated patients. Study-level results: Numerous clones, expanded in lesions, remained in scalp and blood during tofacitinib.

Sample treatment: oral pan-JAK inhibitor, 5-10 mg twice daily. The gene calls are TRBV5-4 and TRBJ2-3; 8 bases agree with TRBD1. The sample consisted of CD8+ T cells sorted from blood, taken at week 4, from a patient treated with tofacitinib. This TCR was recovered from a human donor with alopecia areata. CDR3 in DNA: TGTGCCAGTAGACAGGGGTCCTCTAGCACAGATACGCAGTATTTT. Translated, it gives CASRQGSSSTDTQYF.